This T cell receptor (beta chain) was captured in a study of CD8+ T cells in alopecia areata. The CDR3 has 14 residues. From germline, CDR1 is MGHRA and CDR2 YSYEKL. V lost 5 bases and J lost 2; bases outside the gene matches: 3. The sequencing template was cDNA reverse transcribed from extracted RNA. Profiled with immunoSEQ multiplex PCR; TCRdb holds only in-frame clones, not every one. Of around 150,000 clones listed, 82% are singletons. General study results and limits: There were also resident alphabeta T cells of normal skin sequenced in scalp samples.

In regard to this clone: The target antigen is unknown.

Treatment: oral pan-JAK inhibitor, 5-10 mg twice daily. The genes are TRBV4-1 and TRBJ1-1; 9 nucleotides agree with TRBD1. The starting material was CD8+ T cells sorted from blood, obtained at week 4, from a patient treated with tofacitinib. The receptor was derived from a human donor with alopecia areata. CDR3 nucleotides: TGCGCCAGCAGCAATACAGGGGGCAACACTGAAGCTTTCTTT. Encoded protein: CASSNTGGNTEAFF.